The source of this TCR beta chain is a study of CD8 T cells in ankylosing spondylitis. Overall study findings and caveats: Fewer than ten highly homologous variants made up a TCR beta motif, and this motif appeared characteristic of ankylosing spondylitis blood. Disease-associated clones were reportedly significantly overrepresented in matched ankylosing spondylitis synovial fluid.

CDR1 is SGHRS, CDR2 YFSETQ, per germline. Trimming took 0 bases from V and 2 from J, leaving 14 bases between them. The CDR3 length is 16 residues. TCRdb reprocessed the 5' RACE reads with MiXCR, giving one entry per CDR3 protein. Here the sample spans some 150,000 distinct CDR3 sequences, roughly an eighth being singletons. In this sample, this clonotype turned up many times. The antigen remains undetermined. The sequence derives from a female donor with ankylosing spondylitis or in good health (not recorded which). Source material: blood, either unsorted or a sorted T cell fraction (not recorded which). The chain couples TRBV5-1 to TRBJ1-2, with TRBD1 as a possible D gene (5 bases). CDR3 in amino acids: CASSLEYSRTNYGYTF. CDR3 nucleotide sequence: TGCGCCAGCAGCTTGGAGTACAGCCGGACAAACTATGGCTACACCTTC.